Sequencing of this TCR beta chain was carried out in a study of blood T cells in healthy people across ages (dated by TCRdb to the mid-2010s). At the level of the whole study: In model experiments, template switching captured roughly one uniquely barcoded TCR beta cDNA molecule for every two T cells. Donors of different ages were randomly distributed across sequencing lanes to avoid experimental bias. The study measured age-related changes in TCR beta repertoire diversity using deep sequencing normalized with unique cDNA molecular identifiers. The donors were split into four age groups: young (average 16 years), middle-aged (roughly 42), aged (roughly 65) and long-lived (approximately 89). For two donors (one aged 18 to 30 and one aged 80 or older), the study analyzed two additional independent replicas of 1 million unique cDNA reads from the same blood draw. Findings and caveats that apply to the study as a whole: The CMV infection status of donors was not known, potentially confounding age-related changes in expanded clonotypes. Since profiling was done on bulk unsorted PBMCs, naive and antigen-experienced compartments could not be conclusively compared. The percentage of naive T cells measured by flow cytometry correlated strongly with observed TCR beta diversity. As age increased, observed TCR beta diversity per million T cells dropped in a roughly linear way, and a significant reduction was already evident by age 40. The long-lived group showed more naive CD4+ T cells, fewer expanded clones and increased TCR diversity than the aged group, suggesting age selection. Estimates of total diversity based on one million sequenced T cells were considered lower bounds and underestimates.

Comments on this clonotype: Its specific antigen is unknown. At one end the junction does not follow the germline gene, possibly because of a read error.

The library was made by 5' RACE. Sequencer: Illumina HiSeq 2500. A second PCR of about 7 to 12 cycles was performed with a sample-barcoded 5' primer and a J-beta primer mix. Each TCR beta cDNA molecule received a unique molecular identifier from a template-switch 5' adaptor carrying 12 random nucleotides. Each sample yielded at least 2.5 million CDR3-containing paired-end reads. All of the RNA was converted into first-strand cDNA using the Mint cDNA synthesis kit, with a TRBC-specific oligonucleotide serving as the primer. After uracil-DNA glycosylase treatment, a first 18-cycle PCR used universal primers M1SS and BC2_uni_R on all cDNA. As for how the authors treated the data: Each sample was normalized by randomly selecting 1 million high-quality reads, each carrying a distinct molecular identifier. Instead of being binned into consensus sequences, reads with shared molecular identifiers were discarded. MiTCR, with a Q25 quality threshold and the strictest error-elimination algorithm, was used for CDR3 identification, clonotype clustering and error correction. A nonparametric unseen species model using Euler transformation provided a lower-bound estimate of total TCR beta diversity. TCRdb passed the public sequencing reads through fastp at Q25 and MiXCR, retaining productive beta sequences. Under each unique CDR3 protein, matching rows form one entry showing the most common genes and DNA. TCRdb assigned the V and J calls; the authors' analysis was not used. This sample holds about 570,000 distinct CDR3 sequences; 27% were observed only once. Together, the top ten hold around a sixth of the sample.

Donors were 30 to 45 systemically healthy Caucasian individuals from Russia aged 6 to 90 years. Around 10 milliliters of peripheral blood were collected from each donor into EDTA-treated Vacutainer tubes. PBMCs were isolated by Ficoll-Paque density-gradient centrifugation, with at least 7 million obtained per sample. Trizol reagent was used to extract total RNA from PBMCs, with at least 6 micrograms per sample. For every donor, flow cytometry on a PBMC aliquot measured the percentage of naive CD45RAhigh/CD27high T cells. CDR1 and CDR2 were assigned from the germline V gene as MGHDK and SYGVNS. CDR3 length: 15 amino acids, cysteine to phenylalanine. Of all the DNA, just the CDR3 is kept, 45 bases in frame from base 1.

Sequencing was carried out using blood. The rearrangement joined TRBV25-1 to TRBJ2-4, with 15 bases matching TRBD2. The origin of this receptor is a woman aged 65 to 85 in good health. DNA sequence: TGTACCAGCAGGGGACTAGCGGGGGGAGGAAACATTCAGTACTTC. Its translation is CTSRGLAGGGNIQYF. Where the CDR3 stops, the reference TRBV25-1 and TRBJ2-4 genes take over; the full variable domain is EADIYQTPRYLVIGTGKKITLECSQTMGHDKMYWYQQDPGMELHLIHYSYGVNSTEKGDLSSESTVSRIRTEHFPLTLESARPSHTSQYLCTSRGLAGGGNIQYFGAGTRLSVL.